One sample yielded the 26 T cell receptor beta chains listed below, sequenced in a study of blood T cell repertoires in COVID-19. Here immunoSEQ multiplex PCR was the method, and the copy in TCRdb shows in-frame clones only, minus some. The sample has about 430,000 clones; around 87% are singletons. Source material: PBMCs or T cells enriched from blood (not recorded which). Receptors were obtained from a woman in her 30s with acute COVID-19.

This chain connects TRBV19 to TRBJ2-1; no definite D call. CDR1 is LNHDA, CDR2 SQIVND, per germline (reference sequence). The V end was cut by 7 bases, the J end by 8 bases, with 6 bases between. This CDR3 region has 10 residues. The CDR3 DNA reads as TGTGCCAGTATTTCAGATGAGCAGTTCTTC. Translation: CASISDEQFF.

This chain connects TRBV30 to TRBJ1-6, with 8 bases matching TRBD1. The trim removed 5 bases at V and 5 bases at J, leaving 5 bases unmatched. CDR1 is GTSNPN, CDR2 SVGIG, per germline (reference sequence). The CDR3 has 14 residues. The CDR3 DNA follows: TGTGCCTGGGGACAGGGAGAGAATAATTCACCCCTCCACTTT. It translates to CAWGQGENNSPLHF.

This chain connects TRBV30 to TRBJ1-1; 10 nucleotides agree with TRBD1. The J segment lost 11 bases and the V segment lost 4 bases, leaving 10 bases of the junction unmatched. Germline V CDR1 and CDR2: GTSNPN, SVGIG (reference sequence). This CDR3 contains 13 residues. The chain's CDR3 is CAWTPSGTGDAFF. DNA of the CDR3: TGTGCCTGGACTCCTTCCGGGACAGGGGACGCTTTCTTT.

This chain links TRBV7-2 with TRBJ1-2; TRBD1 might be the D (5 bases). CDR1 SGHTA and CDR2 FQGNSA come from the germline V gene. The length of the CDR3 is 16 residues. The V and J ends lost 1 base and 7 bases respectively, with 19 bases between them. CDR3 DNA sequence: TGTGCCAGCAGCTTAGACCGGTTCGGGGGTTGGGGTGGCTACACCTTC. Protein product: CASSLDRFGGWGGYTF.

The CDR3 DNA is TGTGCCCAGCACAGGGGGGACACCGGGGAGCTGTTTTTT. Residues: CAQHRGDTGELFF. The chain links TRBV30 to TRBJ2-2, with TRBD1 matching 8 bases. This CDR3 contains 13 residues. The ends lost 8 bases at V and 3 bases at J; junction bases unmatched: 5. Germline V gene lookup returns CDR1 GTSNPN and CDR2 SVGIG (reference sequence).

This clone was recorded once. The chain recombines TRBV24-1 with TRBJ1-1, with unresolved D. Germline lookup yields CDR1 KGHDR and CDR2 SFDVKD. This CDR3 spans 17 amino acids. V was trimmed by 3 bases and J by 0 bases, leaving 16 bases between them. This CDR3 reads CATSDLWRGRVNTEAFF. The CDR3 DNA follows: TGTGCCACCAGTGATCTCTGGAGAGGCCGGGTGAACACTGAAGCTTTCTTT.

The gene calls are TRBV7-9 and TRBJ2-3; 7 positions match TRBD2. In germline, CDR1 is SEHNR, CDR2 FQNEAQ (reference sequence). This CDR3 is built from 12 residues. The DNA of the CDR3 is TGTGCAGGAGCGGGGAGCACAGATACGCAGTATTTT. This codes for CAGAGSTDTQYF.

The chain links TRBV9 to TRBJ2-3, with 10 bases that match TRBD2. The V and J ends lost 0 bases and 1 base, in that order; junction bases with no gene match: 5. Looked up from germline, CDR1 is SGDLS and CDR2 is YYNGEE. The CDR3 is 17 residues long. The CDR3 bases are TGTGCCAGCAGCGTAGAAGGGCTAGCGGGGGGCACAGATACGCAGTATTTT. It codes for CASSVEGLAGGTDTQYF.

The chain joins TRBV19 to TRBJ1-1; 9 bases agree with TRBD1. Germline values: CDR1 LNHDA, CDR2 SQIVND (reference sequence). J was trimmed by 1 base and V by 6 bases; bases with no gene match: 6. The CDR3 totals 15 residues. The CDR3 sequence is CASRQTDRGNTEAFF. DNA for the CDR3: TGTGCCAGTAGACAAACGGACAGGGGGAACACTGAAGCTTTCTTT.

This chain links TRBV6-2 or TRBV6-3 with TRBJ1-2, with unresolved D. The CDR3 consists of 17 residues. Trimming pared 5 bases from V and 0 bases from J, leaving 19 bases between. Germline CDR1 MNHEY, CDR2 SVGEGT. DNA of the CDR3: TGTGCCAGCAGTACAAGGCCCAGGCCCCCCACTAACTATGGCTACACCTTC. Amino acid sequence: CASSTRPRPPTNYGYTF.

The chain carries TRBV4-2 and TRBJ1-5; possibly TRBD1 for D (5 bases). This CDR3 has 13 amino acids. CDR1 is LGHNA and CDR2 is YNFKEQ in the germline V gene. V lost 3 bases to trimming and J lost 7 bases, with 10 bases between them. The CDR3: CASSHLRGQPQHF. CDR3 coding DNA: TGTGCCAGCAGCCACCTAAGGGGCCAGCCCCAGCATTTT.

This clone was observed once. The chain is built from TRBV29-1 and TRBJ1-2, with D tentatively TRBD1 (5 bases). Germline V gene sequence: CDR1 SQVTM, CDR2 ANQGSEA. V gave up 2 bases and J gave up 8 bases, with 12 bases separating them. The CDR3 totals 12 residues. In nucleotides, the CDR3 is TGCAGCGTTGAATGGGGGGGTTACGGCTACACCTTC. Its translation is CSVEWGGYGYTF.

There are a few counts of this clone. CDR3: CASRMDRGNTEAFF. The CDR3 DNA follows: TGCGCCAGCAGAATGGACAGGGGGAACACTGAAGCTTTCTTT. The genes are TRBV5-1 and TRBJ1-1, with TRBD1 matching 9 bases. The J segment lost 1 base and the V segment lost 5 bases, leaving 3 bases of the junction unmatched. The CDR3 extends over 14 amino acids. The germline gives CDR1 SGHRS, CDR2 YFSETQ. Full variable domain (missing parts from reference TRBV5-1 and TRBJ1-1): KAGVTQTPRYLIKTRGQQVTLSCSPISGHRSVSWYQQTPGQGLQFLFEYFSETQRNKGNFPGRFSGRQFSNSRSEMNVSTLELGDSALYLCASRMDRGNTEAFFGQGTRLTVV.

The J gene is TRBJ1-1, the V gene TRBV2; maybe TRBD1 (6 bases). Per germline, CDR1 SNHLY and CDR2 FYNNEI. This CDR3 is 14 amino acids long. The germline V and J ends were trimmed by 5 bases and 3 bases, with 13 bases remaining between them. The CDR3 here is CASSLQGRDTEAFF. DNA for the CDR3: TGTGCCAGCAGTCTACAGGGCCGGGACACTGAAGCTTTCTTT.

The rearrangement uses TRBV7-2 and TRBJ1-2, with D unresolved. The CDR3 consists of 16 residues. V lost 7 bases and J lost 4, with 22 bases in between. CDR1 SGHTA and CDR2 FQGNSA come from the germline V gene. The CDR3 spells CASTPEGSKTGYGYTF. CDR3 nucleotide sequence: TGTGCCAGCACCCCGGAGGGCTCAAAAACGGGCTATGGCTACACCTTC.

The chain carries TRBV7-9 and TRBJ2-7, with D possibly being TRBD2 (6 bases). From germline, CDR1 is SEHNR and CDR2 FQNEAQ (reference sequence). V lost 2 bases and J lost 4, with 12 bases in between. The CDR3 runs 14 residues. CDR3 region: CASSLPGTLYEQYF. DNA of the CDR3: TGTGCCAGCAGCTTACCCGGGACTTTATACGAGCAGTACTTC.

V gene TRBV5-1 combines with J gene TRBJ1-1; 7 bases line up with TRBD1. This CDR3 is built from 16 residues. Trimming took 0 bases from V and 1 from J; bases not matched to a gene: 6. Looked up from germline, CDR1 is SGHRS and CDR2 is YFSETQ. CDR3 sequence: CASSLDVHRGNTEAFF. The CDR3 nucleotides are TGCGCCAGCAGCTTGGATGTCCACAGGGGGAACACTGAAGCTTTCTTT. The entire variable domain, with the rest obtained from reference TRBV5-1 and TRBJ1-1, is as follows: KAGVTQTPRYLIKTRGQQVTLSCSPISGHRSVSWYQQTPGQGLQFLFEYFSETQRNKGNFPGRFSGRQFSNSRSEMNVSTLELGDSALYLCASSLDVHRGNTEAFFGQGTRLTVV.

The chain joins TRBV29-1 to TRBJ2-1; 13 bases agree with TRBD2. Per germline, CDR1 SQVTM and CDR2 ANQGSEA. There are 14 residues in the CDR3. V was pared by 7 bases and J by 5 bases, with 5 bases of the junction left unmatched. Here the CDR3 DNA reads TGCAGCGCCTGGACTAGCGGGGGTAACAATGAGCAGTTCTTC. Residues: CSAWTSGGNNEQFF.

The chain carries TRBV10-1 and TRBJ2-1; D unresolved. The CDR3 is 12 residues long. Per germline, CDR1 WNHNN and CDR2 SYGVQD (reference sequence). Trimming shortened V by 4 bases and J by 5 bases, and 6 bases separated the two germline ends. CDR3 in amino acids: CASSGHNNEQFF. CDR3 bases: TGCGCCAGCAGTGGTCACAACAATGAGCAGTTCTTC.

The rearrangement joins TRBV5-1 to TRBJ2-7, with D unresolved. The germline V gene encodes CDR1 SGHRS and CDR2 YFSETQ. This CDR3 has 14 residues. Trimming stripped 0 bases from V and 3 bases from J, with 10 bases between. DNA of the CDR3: TGCGCCAGCAGCTTGGAATCGAGGAACTACGAGCAGTACTTC. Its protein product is CASSLESRNYEQYF.

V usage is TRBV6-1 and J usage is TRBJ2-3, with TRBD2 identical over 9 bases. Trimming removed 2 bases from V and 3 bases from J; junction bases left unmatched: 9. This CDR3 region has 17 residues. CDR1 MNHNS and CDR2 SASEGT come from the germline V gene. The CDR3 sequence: CASSERGGGGGTDTQYF. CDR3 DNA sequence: TGTGCCAGCAGTGAACGGGGCGGGGGGGGAGGGACAGATACGCAGTATTTT.

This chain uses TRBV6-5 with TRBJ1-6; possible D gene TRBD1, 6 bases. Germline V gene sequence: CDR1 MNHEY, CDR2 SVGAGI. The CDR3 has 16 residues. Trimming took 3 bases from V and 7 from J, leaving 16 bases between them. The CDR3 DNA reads TGTGCCAGCAGTTATAGGTTAGACAGGTCAAATTCACCCCTCCACTTT. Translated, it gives CASSYRLDRSNSPLHF.

CDR3 residues: CASSQIPGRTAEQYF. The CDR3 coding sequence is TGTGCCAGCAGCCAAATCCCCGGACGGACTGCCGAGCAGTACTTC. The chain links TRBV14 to TRBJ2-7; a possible D gene is TRBD2 (5 bases). With 2 bases removed from V and 6 bases from J, the gap between germline ends came to 17 bases. This CDR3 region has 15 residues. Germline V gene data show CDR1 as SGHDN and CDR2 as FVKESK.

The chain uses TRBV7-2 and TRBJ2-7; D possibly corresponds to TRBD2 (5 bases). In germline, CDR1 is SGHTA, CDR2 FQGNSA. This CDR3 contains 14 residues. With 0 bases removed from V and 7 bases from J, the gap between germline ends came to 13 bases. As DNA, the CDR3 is TGTGCCAGCAGCTTAGCCGGCGTCCCGGGGGAGCAGTACTTC. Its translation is CASSLAGVPGEQYF.

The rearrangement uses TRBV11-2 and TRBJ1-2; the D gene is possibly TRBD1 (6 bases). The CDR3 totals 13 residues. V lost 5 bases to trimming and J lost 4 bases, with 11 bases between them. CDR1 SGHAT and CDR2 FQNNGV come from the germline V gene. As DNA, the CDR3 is TGTGCCAGCAGCCCGGGACATGCCTATGGCTACACCTTC. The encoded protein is CASSPGHAYGYTF.

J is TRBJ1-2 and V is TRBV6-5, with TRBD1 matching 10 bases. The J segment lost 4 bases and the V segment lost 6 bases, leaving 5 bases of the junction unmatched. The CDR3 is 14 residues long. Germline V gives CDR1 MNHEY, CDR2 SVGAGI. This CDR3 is CASSRDRGSYGYTF. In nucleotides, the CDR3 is TGTGCCAGCAGCCGGGACAGGGGCTCCTATGGCTACACCTTC.